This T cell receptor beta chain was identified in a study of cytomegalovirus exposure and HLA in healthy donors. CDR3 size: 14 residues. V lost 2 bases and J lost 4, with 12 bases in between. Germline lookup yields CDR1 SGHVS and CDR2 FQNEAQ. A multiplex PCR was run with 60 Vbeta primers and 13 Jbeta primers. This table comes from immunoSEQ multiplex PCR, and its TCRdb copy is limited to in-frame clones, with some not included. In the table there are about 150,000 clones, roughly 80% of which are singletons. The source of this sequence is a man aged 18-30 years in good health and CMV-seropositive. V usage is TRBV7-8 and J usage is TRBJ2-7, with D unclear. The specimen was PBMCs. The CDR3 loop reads CASSLLGSYYEQYF. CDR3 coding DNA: TGTGCCAGCAGCTTACTAGGTTCCTATTACGAGCAGTACTTC.